One T cell receptor (beta chain) is described in this entry. This entry is derived from a study of blood T cells in healthy people across ages. Study background: For every two T cells, template switching captured about one barcoded beta molecule.

The CDR3 has 14 amino acids. The ends were cut back, 1 base at V and 2 bases at J, with 12 bases in the middle. Germline V gene sequence: CDR1 SQVTM, CDR2 ANQGSEA. For every donor, a draw yielded about 10 milliliters of peripheral blood. Then a second PCR, running roughly 7 to 12 cycles, was carried out with a sample-barcoded 5' primer and a J-beta primer mix. TCRdb fed the 5' RACE reads into MiXCR, producing one record per CDR3 protein. The table records about 1.4 million distinct CDR3 sequences, 55% to 75% of them present only once. The sample taken for sequencing was blood. This sequence originates from a man aged 18 to 29 in good health. The genes are TRBV29-1 and TRBJ2-7; D is undetermined. The CDR3 DNA is TGCAGCGTTGAAGTCCCGGGTCGAACCTACGAGCAGTACTTC. Protein: CSVEVPGRTYEQYF.